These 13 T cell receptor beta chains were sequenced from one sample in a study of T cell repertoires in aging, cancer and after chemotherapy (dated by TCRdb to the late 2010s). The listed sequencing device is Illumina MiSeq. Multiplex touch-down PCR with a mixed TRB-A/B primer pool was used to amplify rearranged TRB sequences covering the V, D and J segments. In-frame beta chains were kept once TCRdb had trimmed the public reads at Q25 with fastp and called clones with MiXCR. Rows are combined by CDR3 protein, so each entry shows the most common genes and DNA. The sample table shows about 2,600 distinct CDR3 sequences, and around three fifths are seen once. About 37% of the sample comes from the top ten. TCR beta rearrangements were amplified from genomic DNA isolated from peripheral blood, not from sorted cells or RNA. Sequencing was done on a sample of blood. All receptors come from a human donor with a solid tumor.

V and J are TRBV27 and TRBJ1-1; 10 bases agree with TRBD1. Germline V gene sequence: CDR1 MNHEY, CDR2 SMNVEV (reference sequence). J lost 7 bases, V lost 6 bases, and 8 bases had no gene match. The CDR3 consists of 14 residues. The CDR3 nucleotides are TGTGCCAGCAGACGACAGGGGGCCCGGAGTGAAGCTTTCTTT. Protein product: CASRRQGARSEAFF.

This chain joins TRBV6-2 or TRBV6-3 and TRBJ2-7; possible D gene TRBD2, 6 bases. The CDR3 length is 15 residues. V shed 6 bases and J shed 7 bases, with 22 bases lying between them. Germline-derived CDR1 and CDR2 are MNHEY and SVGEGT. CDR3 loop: CASRQAGGTRGEQYF. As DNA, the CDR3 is TGTGCCAGCAGGCAGGCCGGGGGAACTCGAGGTGAGCAGTACTTC.

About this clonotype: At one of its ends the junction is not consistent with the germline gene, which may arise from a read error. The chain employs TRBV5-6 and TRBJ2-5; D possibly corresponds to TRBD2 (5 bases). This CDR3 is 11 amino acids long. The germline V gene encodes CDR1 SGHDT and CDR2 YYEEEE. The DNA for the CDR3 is TGTGCCAGAAGCTTCGCCCGGGGCCAGTACTTC. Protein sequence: CARSFARGQYF.

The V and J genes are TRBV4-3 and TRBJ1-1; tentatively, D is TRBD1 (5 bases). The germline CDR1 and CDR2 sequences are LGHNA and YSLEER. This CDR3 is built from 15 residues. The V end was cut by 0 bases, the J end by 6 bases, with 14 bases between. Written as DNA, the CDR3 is TGCGCCAGCAGCCAAGATAGGGCCCGAGGGGCTGAAGCTTTCTTT. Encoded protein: CASSQDRARGAEAFF.

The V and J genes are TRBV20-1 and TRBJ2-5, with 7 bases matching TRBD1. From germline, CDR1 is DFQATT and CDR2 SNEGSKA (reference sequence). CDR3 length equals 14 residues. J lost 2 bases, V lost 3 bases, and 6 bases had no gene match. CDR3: CSASNPGQQETQYF. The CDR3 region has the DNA TGCAGTGCTAGTAACCCGGGACAGCAAGAGACCCAGTACTTC.

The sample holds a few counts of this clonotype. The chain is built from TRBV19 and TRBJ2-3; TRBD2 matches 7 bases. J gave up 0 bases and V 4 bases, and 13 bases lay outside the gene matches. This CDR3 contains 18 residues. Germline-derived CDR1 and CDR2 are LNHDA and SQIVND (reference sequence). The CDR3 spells CASSNVWAGAFSTDTQYF. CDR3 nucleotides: TGTGCCAGTAGTAACGTTTGGGCGGGAGCTTTCAGCACAGATACGCAGTATTTT.

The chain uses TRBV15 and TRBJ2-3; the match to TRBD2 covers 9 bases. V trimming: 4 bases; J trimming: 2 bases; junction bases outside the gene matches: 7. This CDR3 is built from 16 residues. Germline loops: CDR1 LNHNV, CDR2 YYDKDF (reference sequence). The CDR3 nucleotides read TGTGCCACCAGCACTGCTGAGCGGGAGGCCACAGATACGCAGTATTTT. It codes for CATSTAEREATDTQYF.

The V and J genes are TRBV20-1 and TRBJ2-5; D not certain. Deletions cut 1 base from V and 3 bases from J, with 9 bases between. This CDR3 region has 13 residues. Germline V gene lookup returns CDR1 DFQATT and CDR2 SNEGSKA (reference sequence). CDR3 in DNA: TGCAGTGCTAGAGCCGTCCAGAAAGAGACCCAGTACTTC. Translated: CSARAVQKETQYF.

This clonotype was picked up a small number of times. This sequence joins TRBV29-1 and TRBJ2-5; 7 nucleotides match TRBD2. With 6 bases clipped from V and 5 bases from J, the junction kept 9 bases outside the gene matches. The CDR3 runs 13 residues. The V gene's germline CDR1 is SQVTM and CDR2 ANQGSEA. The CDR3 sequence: CSVGTNPRETQYF. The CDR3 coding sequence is TGCAGCGTCGGGACTAACCCGCGGGAGACCCAGTACTTC.

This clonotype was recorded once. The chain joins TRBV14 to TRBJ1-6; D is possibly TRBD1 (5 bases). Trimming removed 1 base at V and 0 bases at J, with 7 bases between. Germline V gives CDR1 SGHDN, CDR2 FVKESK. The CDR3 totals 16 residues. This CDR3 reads CASSQVDSSYNSPLHF. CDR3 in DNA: TGTGCCAGCAGCCAAGTCGACAGCTCCTATAATTCACCCCTCCACTTT.

CDR3 nucleotide sequence: TGTGCCAGCAACCTACAGGGTCCGGACTACGAGCAGTACTTC. As protein: CASNLQGPDYEQYF. The chain has TRBV12-3 or TRBV12-4 and TRBJ2-7; a possible D gene is TRBD1 (6 bases). Trimming stripped 7 bases from V and 3 bases from J, with 16 bases between. The CDR3 is made up of 14 amino acids.

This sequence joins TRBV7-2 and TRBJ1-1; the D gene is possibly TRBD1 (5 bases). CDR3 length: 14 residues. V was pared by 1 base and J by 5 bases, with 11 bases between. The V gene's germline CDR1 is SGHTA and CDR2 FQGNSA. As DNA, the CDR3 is TGTGCCAGCAGCTTAGGCCCCTGGGGGACTGAAGCTTTCTTT. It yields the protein CASSLGPWGTEAFF.

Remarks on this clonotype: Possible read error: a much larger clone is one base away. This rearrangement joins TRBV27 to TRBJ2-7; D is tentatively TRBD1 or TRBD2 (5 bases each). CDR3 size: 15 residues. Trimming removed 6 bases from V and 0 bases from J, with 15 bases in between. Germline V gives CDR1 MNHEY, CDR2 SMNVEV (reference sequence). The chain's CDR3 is CASRYGTKSSYEQYF. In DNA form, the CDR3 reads TGTGCCAGCAGATACGGGACGAAGAGCTCCTACGAGCAGTACTTC.